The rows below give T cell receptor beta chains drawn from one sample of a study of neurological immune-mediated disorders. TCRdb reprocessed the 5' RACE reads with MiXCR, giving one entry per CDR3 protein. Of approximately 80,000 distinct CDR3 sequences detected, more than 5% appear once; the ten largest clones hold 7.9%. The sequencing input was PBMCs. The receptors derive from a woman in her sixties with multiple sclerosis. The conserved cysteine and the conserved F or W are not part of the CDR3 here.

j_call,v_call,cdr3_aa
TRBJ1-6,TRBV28,ATLGGLANSPLH
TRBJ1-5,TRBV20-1,SASVGQNNQPQH
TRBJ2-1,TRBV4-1,ASSQDRSPAEQF
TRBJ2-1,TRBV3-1,ASSGGERGNEQF
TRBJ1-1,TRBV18,ASSPQGFGNTEAF
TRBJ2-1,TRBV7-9,ASSSQRISYNEQF
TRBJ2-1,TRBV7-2,ASSTAGGFYNEQF
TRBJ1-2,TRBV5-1,ASSLAGGGYT
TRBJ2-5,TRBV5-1,ASSLPAGAETQY
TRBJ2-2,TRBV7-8,ASRYTGELF
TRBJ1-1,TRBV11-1,ASGARVGTEAF
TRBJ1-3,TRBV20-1,SAPAASSGNTIY
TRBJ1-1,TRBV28,ASSSVGIPEAF
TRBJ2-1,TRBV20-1,SARDLGTSGAYNEQF
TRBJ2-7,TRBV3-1,ASSLGQYEQY
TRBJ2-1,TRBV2,ASRQIAGGTNEQF
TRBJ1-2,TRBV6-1,ASSEGQGAFGYT
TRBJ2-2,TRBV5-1,ASSPVAGLNTGELF
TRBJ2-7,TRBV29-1,SVVLAGGLAYEQY
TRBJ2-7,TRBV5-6,ASSRTDGTFSYEQY
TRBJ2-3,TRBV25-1,ASSEGGTTDTQY